The rows below give T cell receptor beta chains drawn from one sample of a study of shared clonotypes between healthy human individuals. TCRdb's copy holds only in-frame clones and misses some; the assay was immunoSEQ multiplex PCR. The table has 180,000 or so clones, approximately 92% seen once. Sequencing was done on a sample of naive CD4+ T cells sorted from blood. The receptors were sampled from a young woman in good health. The CDR3 runs from the conserved cysteine through the conserved F or W. The D gene is left open where the match is weak. Where a row states a size, it is once, few, many or the class of an expanded clone; other rows omit it.

v_gene	d_gene	abundance	len	j_gene	CDR3aa	CDR3nt
TRBV14	TRBD2	-	16	TRBJ2-5	CASSQGGAGVRETQYF	TGTGCCAGCAGCCAAGGAGGAGCGGGAGTGAGGGAGACCCAGTACTTC
TRBV28	-	-	15	TRBJ2-7	CASSSPGLGGSEQYF	TGTGCCAGCAGTTCGCCGGGACTTGGAGGGTCGGAGCAGTACTTC
TRBV18	TRBD1	-	14	TRBJ1-3	CASSKGQGGNTIYF	TGTGCCAGCTCAAAAGGACAGGGGGGAAACACCATATATTTT
TRBV4-1	-	-	15	TRBJ1-1	CASSQVVGPNTEAFF	TGCGCCAGCAGCCAAGTTGTAGGGCCGAACACTGAAGCTTTCTTT
TRBV6-4	TRBD1	-	15	TRBJ2-1	CASSEEAGGYNEQFF	TGTGCCAGCAGTGAAGAGGCAGGGGGCTACAATGAGCAGTTCTTC
TRBV28	-	-	14	TRBJ2-7	CASSLGDRTYEQYF	TGTGCCAGCAGTTTAGGAGACAGGACCTACGAGCAGTACTTC
TRBV27	-	-	17	TRBJ1-1	CASSLYYLGRGPTEAFF	TGTGCCAGCAGTTTATATTACCTCGGCAGGGGTCCCACTGAAGCTTTCTTT
TRBV6-1	TRBD2	-	10	TRBJ2-2	CGGGTGELFF	TGTGGGGGGGGCACCGGGGAGCTGTTTTTT
TRBV2	-	-	14	TRBJ2-7	CALAAESNTYEQYF	TGTGCCCTTGCTGCGGAGTCCAACACCTACGAGCAGTACTTC
TRBV5-1	-	-	18	TRBJ2-3	CASSLFPDWARSGDTQYF	TGCGCCAGCAGCTTGTTTCCGGACTGGGCTCGGAGCGGAGATACGCAGTATTTT
TRBV5-1	TRBD1	-	14	TRBJ2-7	CASSPGQGAYEQYF	TGCGCCAGCAGCCCGGGACAGGGGGCCTACGAGCAGTACTTC
TRBV10-1	TRBD2	-	16	TRBJ2-1	CASSEISSSGYNEQFF	TGCGCCAGCAGTGAGATCTCGTCTAGCGGCTACAATGAGCAGTTCTTC
TRBV10-2	-	-	12	TRBJ1-3	CASTGSGNTIYF	TGCGCCAGCACAGGTTCAGGAAACACCATATATTTT
TRBV5-1	TRBD1	-	14	TRBJ2-5	CASHRQGGLGSQYF	TGCGCCAGCCATCGACAGGGTGGATTGGGGTCCCAGTACTTC
TRBV28	-	few	12	TRBJ2-7	CASSSQTHEQYF	TGTGCCAGCAGTTCCCAAACCCACGAGCAGTACTTC
TRBV6-6	-	once	14	TRBJ2-1	CASSYRGDYNEQFF	TGTGCCAGCAGTTACCGCGGCGACTACAATGAGCAGTTCTTC
TRBV28	TRBD2	-	15	TRBJ2-2	CASSPGLAGAWELFF	TGTGCCAGCAGCCCCGGACTAGCGGGAGCTTGGGAGCTGTTTTTT
TRBV2	-	-	15	TRBJ1-5	CASSGGTYSNQPQHF	TGTGCCAGCAGTGGGGGCACCTATAGCAATCAGCCCCAGCATTTT
TRBV6-4	-	-	15	TRBJ2-3	CASSDPMGGTDTQYF	TGTGCCAGCAGTGACCCCATGGGGGGCACAGATACGCAGTATTTT
TRBV5-1	-	-	14	TRBJ2-3	CASSLVQDTDTQYF	TGCGCCAGCAGCTTGGTGCAGGACACAGATACGCAGTATTTT
TRBV5-6	-	-	15	TRBJ2-7	CASSFLGSTPYEQYF	TGTGCCAGCAGCTTTCTGGGATCAACCCCCTACGAGCAGTACTTC
TRBV7-9	-	-	17	TRBJ2-2	CASSLWATRKNTGELFF	TGTGCCAGCAGCTTATGGGCGACGAGAAAGAACACCGGGGAGCTGTTTTTT
TRBV4-1	TRBD2	-	16	TRBJ2-5	CASSQEGLAGGTFQYF	TGCGCCAGCAGCCAAGAGGGACTAGCGGGGGGTACGTTTCAGTACTTC
TRBV15	-	-	17	TRBJ2-1	CATSRDQSAGLASEQFF	TGTGCCACCAGCAGAGATCAGTCGGCAGGCTTAGCAAGTGAGCAGTTCTTC
TRBV7-8	TRBD2	-	12	TRBJ2-1	CASSTSGNEQFF	TGTGCCAGCAGCACTAGCGGAAATGAGCAGTTCTTC
TRBV19	TRBD1	-	15	TRBJ1-2	CASNEFWDRERGYTF	TGTGCCAGTAACGAATTTTGGGACAGGGAGCGTGGCTACACCTTC
TRBV5-1	-	-	14	TRBJ1-3	CASSLLGVGNTIYF	TGCGCCAGCAGCTTGTTAGGGGTTGGAAACACCATATATTTT
TRBV28	TRBD2	-	14	TRBJ2-7	CASFSPPGGSEQYF	TGTGCCAGCTTCTCCCCGCCGGGGGGGTCCGAGCAGTACTTC
TRBV28	-	-	15	TRBJ1-1	CASRSLETSNTEAFF	TGTGCCAGCAGATCCTTAGAGACATCGAACACTGAAGCTTTCTTT
TRBV2	TRBD2	-	15	TRBJ2-1	CASREGLAEPNEQFF	TGTGCCAGCAGGGAGGGACTAGCGGAGCCCAATGAGCAGTTCTTC
TRBV27	TRBD2	once	14	TRBJ2-7	CASRRTSGAYEQYF	TGTGCCAGCAGAAGGACTAGCGGGGCCTACGAGCAGTACTTC
TRBV19	-	-	14	TRBJ1-5	CASRTWGGNQPQHF	TGTGCCAGTAGAACGTGGGGGGGAAATCAGCCCCAGCATTTT
TRBV4-1	-	once	15	TRBJ2-1	CASSQQSTGALEQFF	TGCGCCAGCAGCCAACAGTCGACGGGGGCCCTTGAGCAGTTCTTC
TRBV6-5	-	-	14	TRBJ1-1	CASSYSRGGTEAFF	TGTGCCAGCAGTTACTCGCGGGGAGGTACTGAAGCTTTCTTT
TRBV7-2	-	-	15	TRBJ2-2	CASSFQAGYGGELFF	TGTGCCAGCAGCTTCCAAGCAGGGTATGGCGGGGAGCTGTTTTTT
TRBV5-1	-	-	15	TRBJ2-7	CASSPFGGIGYEQYF	TGCGCCAGCAGCCCCTTTGGGGGTATCGGCTACGAGCAGTACTTC
TRBV6-6	TRBD2	-	15	TRBJ2-7	CASSLTSGSSYEQYF	TGTGCCAGCAGTCTTACTAGCGGGAGCTCCTACGAGCAGTACTTC
TRBV9	-	once	14	TRBJ2-3	CASSGRAGIDTQYF	TGTGCCAGCAGCGGGAGGGCCGGGATCGATACGCAGTATTTT
TRBV10-3	-	-	17	TRBJ1-2	CAISDFLSKGAHYGYTF	TGTGCCATCAGTGACTTCCTATCAAAAGGGGCCCACTATGGCTACACCTTC
TRBV7-3	TRBD2	-	13	TRBJ2-3	CASSPPEASGIYF	TGTGCCAGCAGCCCCCCGGAGGCTAGCGGGATATATTTT
TRBV29-1	-	once	13	TRBJ1-4	CSVLPEVREKLFF	TGCAGCGTTCTTCCTGAGGTGAGGGAAAAACTGTTTTTT
TRBV4-1	TRBD1	-	16	TRBJ2-3	CASSQEGGLGADTQYF	TGCGCCAGCAGCCAAGAAGGGGGCCTGGGGGCAGATACGCAGTATTTT
TRBV28	-	-	13	TRBJ2-3	CASTAGVSDTQYF	TGTGCCAGCACTGCCGGGGTAAGCGATACGCAGTATTTT
TRBV7-8	-	-	13	TRBJ2-2	CASSARIAGELFF	TGTGCCAGCAGCGCCCGTATAGCCGGGGAGCTGTTTTTT
TRBV18	TRBD1	once	15	TRBJ2-5	CASSPPGQGRETQYF	TGTGCCAGCTCACCACCGGGACAGGGGCGGGAGACCCAGTACTTC
TRBV28	-	once	13	TRBJ2-7	CASTGPNPGEQYF	TGTGCCAGCACGGGTCCAAACCCCGGGGAGCAGTACTTC
TRBV10-1	-	-	13	TRBJ1-5	CASSAGLNQPQHF	TGCGCCAGCAGTGCAGGGCTCAATCAGCCCCAGCATTTT
TRBV5-4	-	-	14	TRBJ2-7	CASSLDLSHHEQYF	TGTGCCAGCAGCTTGGACCTGTCGCACCACGAGCAGTACTTC
TRBV30	-	-	14	TRBJ2-1	CAWSHWGSYNEQFF	TGTGCCTGGAGTCATTGGGGATCCTACAATGAGCAGTTCTTC
TRBV19	-	few	13	TRBJ1-5	CASIRQAGQPQHF	TGTGCCAGTATAAGGCAGGCAGGACAGCCCCAGCATTTT